A single sample gave rise to the 20 T cell receptor beta chains below, sequenced in a study of blood T cell repertoires in COVID-19. Sequenced by immunoSEQ multiplex PCR; TCRdb stores in-frame clones only, minus some. The top ten hold 20% to 25% of the sample, which has 50,000 to 65,000 clones, about nine tenths seen once. Material: peripheral blood. All receptors come from a woman aged 80 or older with COVID-19, enrolled during active disease.

CDR3 sequence: CSVVIKGDYGYTF. Written as DNA, the CDR3 is TGCAGCGTTGTAATAAAAGGGGACTATGGCTACACCTTC. This chain links TRBV29-1 with TRBJ1-2; D may be TRBD1 (5 bases). The CDR3 extends over 13 amino acids. Germline CDR1 reads SQVTM; CDR2 reads ANQGSEA. The V end was cut by 4 bases, the J end by 3 bases, with 12 bases between.

The gene calls are TRBV12-5 and TRBJ1-1; the D gene is possibly TRBD1 (6 bases). The ends were cut back, 6 bases at V and 7 bases at J, with 6 bases in the middle. The CDR3 spans 10 residues. Germline V gene sequence: CDR1 LGHNT, CDR2 FRNRAP. CDR3 sequence: CASGDSEAFF. CDR3 DNA: TGTGCTAGTGGGGACAGTGAAGCTTTCTTT.

The V call is TRBV5-4, the J call TRBJ1-2; 7 nucleotides match TRBD1. The junction had 3 bases not matched to a gene; V was cut back by 3 bases and J by 4 bases. This CDR3 is 13 amino acids long. CDR1 is SGHNT and CDR2 is YYREEE in the germline V gene (reference sequence). CDR3 sequence reads: CASSSGDSYGYTF. The CDR3 DNA reads as TGTGCCAGCAGCTCCGGGGACAGCTATGGCTACACCTTC.

The DNA of the CDR3 is TGTGCCAGCAGCCCGGCCAGCGGGGGAGATACGCAGTATTTT. It translates to CASSPASGGDTQYF. This chain joins TRBV3-1 (or the pseudogene TRBV3-2) and TRBJ2-3, with TRBD2 identical over 8 bases. Germline-derived CDR1 and CDR2 are LGHDT and YNNKEL (reference sequence). The CDR3 is made up of 14 amino acids. The V gene end was trimmed by 4 bases and the J gene end by 5 bases; junction bases not matched to a gene: 5.

V gene TRBV3-1 (or the pseudogene TRBV3-2) combines with J gene TRBJ2-7; no reliable D call. Trimming took 2 bases from V and 3 from J, leaving 2 bases between them. This CDR3 region has 11 residues. Per the germline V gene, CDR1 is LGHDT and CDR2 is YNNKEL (reference sequence). The CDR3 loop reads CASSQLYEQYF. The CDR3 nucleotides read TGTGCCAGCAGCCAACTCTACGAGCAGTACTTC.

The chain links TRBV10-3 to TRBJ2-3, with 8 bases matching TRBD2. Germline V lookup: CDR1 ENHRY, CDR2 SYGVKD. The ends lost 0 bases at V and 6 bases at J; junction bases unmatched: 8. The CDR3 totals 16 residues. CDR3 residues: CAISESRGGPEDTQYF. The CDR3 nucleotides read TGTGCCATCAGTGAGTCTCGGGGGGGGCCCGAGGATACGCAGTATTTT.

V gene TRBV10-3 combines with J gene TRBJ2-7; 9 bases fit TRBD1. The germline gives CDR1 ENHRY, CDR2 SYGVKD. J was trimmed by 5 bases and V by 11 bases; bases with no gene match: 10. The length of the CDR3 is 13 residues. CDR3 DNA sequence: TGTGCCCGCAGCTGGGACAGGGACGACGAGCAGTACTTC. Amino acids: CARSWDRDDEQYF.

The V gene is TRBV25-1, the J gene TRBJ1-4; weak D call: TRBD1 (5 bases). The CDR3 spans 15 residues. Germline V gene lookup returns CDR1 MGHDK and CDR2 SYGVNS. Trimming removed 4 bases from V and 7 bases from J, with 16 bases in between. The CDR3 nucleotides read TGTGCCAGCAGTGGACGGGGGTGGTACGGTGAAAAACTGTTTTTT. As protein: CASSGRGWYGEKLFF.

The gene calls are TRBV29-1 and TRBJ1-2, with a possible D match to TRBD1 (6 bases). V lost 7 bases, J lost 7 bases, and 13 bases lay in between. CDR3 length: 11 amino acids. Germline V CDR1 and CDR2: SQVTM, ANQGSEA. The CDR3 protein is CSASNRVGYTF. The CDR3 nucleotides read TGCAGCGCATCCAACAGGGTTGGCTACACCTTC.

This clone turned up a few times. This sequence joins TRBV29-1 and TRBJ2-3, with D perhaps TRBD2 (7 bases). This CDR3 comprises 12 residues. The V end lost 7 bases, the J end lost 4 bases, and 12 bases lay between the germline ends. The germline V gene has CDR1 SQVTM and CDR2 ANQGSEA. The CDR3 here is CSEGGGADTQYF. CDR3 coding DNA: TGCAGCGAAGGGGGAGGGGCAGATACGCAGTATTTT.

V and J are TRBV7-9 and TRBJ1-2; 8 positions match TRBD1. CDR3 size: 17 residues. The V gene end was trimmed by 0 bases and the J gene end by 1 base; junction bases not matched to a gene: 7. The germline CDR1 and CDR2 sequences are SEHNR and FQNEAQ (reference sequence). CDR3 protein: CASSLALDRVDNYGYTF. Written as DNA, the CDR3 is TGTGCCAGCAGCTTAGCGCTGGACAGGGTGGATAACTATGGCTACACCTTC. The whole variable domain, remainder taken from reference TRBV7-9 and TRBJ1-2, is DTGVSQNPRHKITKRGQNVTFRCDPISEHNRLYWYRQTLGQGPEFLTYFQNEAQLEKSRLLSDRFSAERPKGSFSTLEIQRTEQGDSAMYLCASSLALDRVDNYGYTFGSGTRLTVV.

This clone was detected only a few times. Written as DNA, the CDR3 is TGTGCCAGCTCTAAGGGGACTGTCGGAGGCGAGCAGTTCTTC. This codes for CASSKGTVGGEQFF. The rearrangement uses TRBV2 and TRBJ2-1; TRBD2 might be the D (6 bases). CDR1 and CDR2 from the germline V gene are SNHLY and FYNNEI. This CDR3 is built from 14 residues. Trimming stripped 8 bases from V and 10 bases from J, with 21 bases between.

This chain links TRBV5-5 with TRBJ1-2; D remains unclear. Trimming took off 0 bases at V and 2 bases at J, with 11 bases between the two ends. This CDR3 has 15 amino acids. CDR1 and CDR2 from the germline V gene are SGHKS and YYEKEE (reference sequence). In nucleotides, the CDR3 is TGTGCCAGCAGCTTGGAGGAGGGCTACAACTATGGCTACACCTTC. Its protein product is CASSLEEGYNYGYTF.

The V gene is TRBV20-1, the J gene TRBJ1-2; D not certain. Trimming pared 6 bases from V and 5 bases from J, leaving 10 bases between. Germline loops: CDR1 DFQATT, CDR2 SNEGSKA (reference sequence). The CDR3 is 11 residues long. CDR3: CSALSTYGYTF. In nucleotides, the CDR3 is TGCAGTGCACTGTCAACTTATGGCTACACCTTC.

The V gene is TRBV30, the J gene TRBJ1-4; 7 bases align to TRBD1. V lost 1 base and J lost 8; bases outside the gene matches: 10. This CDR3 has 15 residues. Germline assignment: CDR1 GTSNPN and CDR2 SVGIG (reference sequence). CDR3 DNA: TGTGCCTGGAGTGCTTCAGACAGGGTGAAGGAAAAACTGTTTTTT. The encoded protein is CAWSASDRVKEKLFF.

The gene calls are TRBV19 and TRBJ2-7, with TRBD1 identical over 7 bases. Germline V lookup: CDR1 LNHDA, CDR2 SQIVND (reference sequence). The CDR3 is 14 residues long. V was clipped by 3 bases and J by 4 bases; unmatched bases: 6. CDR3 residues: CASSIRGSRYEQYF. As DNA, the CDR3 is TGTGCCAGTAGTATCAGGGGGTCGAGGTACGAGCAGTACTTC.

This chain connects TRBV6-5 to TRBJ2-7, with D possibly TRBD2 on 5 matching bases. Germline loops: CDR1 MNHEY, CDR2 SVGAGI. The CDR3 contains 14 residues. V lost 6 bases and J lost 6, with 18 bases in between. The CDR3 reads CASRLDFVLSEQYF. The CDR3 DNA follows: TGTGCCAGCAGGTTGGACTTTGTGCTATCCGAGCAGTACTTC.

The V and J genes are TRBV2 and TRBJ2-3; possible D gene TRBD1, 6 bases. Trimming removed 4 bases from V and 4 bases from J, with 6 bases in between. The CDR3 has 12 amino acids. Germline V gene data show CDR1 as SNHLY and CDR2 as FYNNEI. CDR3 loop: CASSAGADTQYF. The CDR3 DNA follows: TGTGCCAGCAGTGCAGGGGCAGATACGCAGTATTTT. The complete variable domain, with remaining parts taken from reference TRBV2 and TRBJ2-3, reads EPEVTQTPSHQVTQMGQEVILRCVPISNHLYFYWYRQILGQKVEFLVSFYNNEISEKSEIFDDQFSVERPDGSNFTLKIRSTKLEDSAMYFCASSAGADTQYFGPGTRLTVL.

CDR3 sequence reads: CASSFSGLAGGNEQFF. CDR3 DNA sequence: TGTGCCAGCAGTTTTTCGGGACTAGCGGGGGGGAATGAGCAGTTCTTC. This chain connects TRBV2 to TRBJ2-1, with 16 bases fitting TRBD2. V trimming: 5 bases; J trimming: 7 bases; junction bases outside the gene matches: 5. Germline V gene data show CDR1 as SNHLY and CDR2 as FYNNEI. The CDR3 spans 16 residues.

The rearrangement uses TRBV6-1 and TRBJ2-5; D may be TRBD2 (5 bases). Germline CDR1 reads MNHNS; CDR2 reads SASEGT. Trimming took off 4 bases at V and 4 bases at J, with 13 bases between the two ends. The CDR3 has 14 residues. For the CDR3, the DNA is TGTGCCAGCAGTGGAGCAGCGGAGGTAGAGACCCAGTACTTC. Protein: CASSGAAEVETQYF.